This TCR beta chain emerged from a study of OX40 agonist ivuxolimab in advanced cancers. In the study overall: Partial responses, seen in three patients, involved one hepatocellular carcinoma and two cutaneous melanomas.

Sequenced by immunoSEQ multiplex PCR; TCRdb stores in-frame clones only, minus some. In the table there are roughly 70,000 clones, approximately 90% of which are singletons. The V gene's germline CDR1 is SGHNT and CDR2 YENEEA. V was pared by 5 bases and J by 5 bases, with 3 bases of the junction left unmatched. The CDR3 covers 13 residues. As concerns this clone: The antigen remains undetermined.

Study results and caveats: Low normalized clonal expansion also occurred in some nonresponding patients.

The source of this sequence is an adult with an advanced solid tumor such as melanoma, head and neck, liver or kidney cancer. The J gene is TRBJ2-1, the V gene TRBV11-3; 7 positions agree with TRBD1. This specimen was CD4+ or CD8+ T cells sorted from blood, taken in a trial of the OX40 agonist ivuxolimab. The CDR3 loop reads CASSARGNNEQFF. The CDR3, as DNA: TGTGCCAGCAGCGCCAGGGGGAACAATGAGCAGTTCTTC.